This T cell receptor beta chain was found in a study of post-analysis software for immune sequencing data. Unique molecular identifiers were present in the TCR beta cDNA libraries. T cells, roughly 0.9 to 11 million of them, yielded some 540,000 cDNA molecules. TCRdb independently ran MiXCR on the PCR reads; one entry per CDR3 protein. This repertoire shows about 460,000 distinct CDR3 sequences, approximately 45% found once; its top ten account for roughly an eighth. Trimming took 2 bases from V and 6 from J, leaving 16 bases between them. There are 16 residues in the CDR3. The germline V gene encodes CDR1 MNHEY and CDR2 SVGAGI. This clonotype was recorded a few times. Antigen: not known. Whole-study results and caveats: Patients carried roughly 5 TRBV segments more frequently than controls did, and TRBV5-6, TRBV5-1 and TRBV20-1 were among them. Normalized Chao1 diversity was significantly reduced in patients versus controls. Samples made in the same batch grouped tightly together by F measure.

This TCR was sampled from a girl aged 5-17 years with multiple sclerosis. The chain carries TRBV6-5 and TRBJ1-4; tentatively, D is TRBD1 (5 bases). The material sequenced was blood. CDR3 in amino acids: CASSYAPGQGDEKLFF. The CDR3 DNA reads as TGTGCCAGCAGTTACGCGCCCGGGCAGGGCGATGAAAAACTGTTTTTT.